The 21 T cell receptor beta chains below were found in one sample sequenced in a study of identical twins' blood T cells. TCRdb recomputed calls from the 5' RACE reads with MiXCR, one row per CDR3 protein. The sample consists of fewer than 450,000 distinct CDR3 sequences, 25% to 35% of them appearing once. The sequenced material came from PBMCs. Receptor source: a woman between 18 and 49 years old in good health.

Comments on this clonotype: Germline and junction disagree at one end, which may indicate a read error. The rearrangement links TRBV18 to TRBJ2-2; possible D gene TRBD1, 5 bases. Germline V CDR1 and CDR2: KGHSH, LQKENI. The length of the CDR3 is 16 residues. The CDR3 DNA reads as TGTGCCAGCCCACCAGTCAGGGCTTCGAACACCGGGGAGCTGTTTTTT. It codes for CASPPVRASNTGELFF.

The genes are TRBV18 and TRBJ2-1; 8 nucleotides agree with TRBD2. There are 13 residues in the CDR3. Germline assignment: CDR1 KGHSH and CDR2 LQKENI. Germline trimming cut 5 bases from V and 8 bases from J; bases unmatched to any gene: 5. In DNA form, the CDR3 reads TGTGCCAGCTCATCCGGGACTAGAGATGAGCAGTTCTTC. Its protein product is CASSSGTRDEQFF.

V usage is TRBV3-1 and J usage is TRBJ2-1; D may be TRBD2 (5 bases). The CDR3 is 16 residues long. CDR1 and CDR2 from the germline V gene are LGHDT and YNNKEL (reference sequence). V lost 4 bases and J lost 3, with 16 bases in between. The CDR3 DNA is TGTGCCAGCAGCCGGACTTGGACCACAAGCTACAATGAGCAGTTCTTC. It translates to CASSRTWTTSYNEQFF.

This clonotype was seen at least ten times. The chain uses TRBV29-1 and TRBJ1-3; D is unclear. Germline V gives CDR1 SQVTM, CDR2 ANQGSEA. Between the trimmed V and J ends, which lost 7 bases and 0 bases, there was a span of 7 bases. The CDR3 is 12 amino acids. In DNA, the CDR3 is TGCAGCGGCAGGAGCTCTGGAAACACCATATATTTT. This translates into CSGRSSGNTIYF.

The chain uses TRBV6-2 or TRBV6-3 and TRBJ2-2, with TRBD2 as a possible D gene (6 bases). V dropped 2 bases and J dropped 3 bases, with 10 bases sitting between them. This CDR3 comprises 15 residues. In germline, CDR1 is MNHEY, CDR2 SVGEGT. CDR3 in amino acids: CASSYRGYHTGELFF. DNA of the CDR3: TGTGCCAGCAGTTACCGGGGGTATCACACCGGGGAGCTGTTTTTT.

This chain links TRBV20-1 with TRBJ1-2; 7 positions match TRBD1. The CDR3 contains 15 residues. Germline lookup yields CDR1 DFQATT and CDR2 SNEGSKA (reference sequence). With V trimmed by 5 bases and J by 0 bases, 9 bases remained unmatched. The CDR3 DNA reads as TGCAGTGCTGGCCGGGACAGCAGAACTAACTATGGCTACACCTTC. Translation gives CSAGRDSRTNYGYTF.

The genes are TRBV13 and TRBJ1-1; possibly TRBD1 for D (5 bases). Deletions cut 11 bases from V and 5 bases from J, with 12 bases between. Per germline, CDR1 PRHDT and CDR2 FYEKMQ (reference sequence). The CDR3 length is 11 residues. The CDR3 region is CAAGSVTEAFF. The DNA of the CDR3 is TGTGCCGCAGGGTCGGTTACTGAAGCTTTCTTT.

This clonotype showed up just a few times. The V gene is TRBV20-1, the J gene TRBJ2-7; D gene uncertain. Trimming shortened V by 0 bases and J by 5 bases, and 11 bases separated the two germline ends. The CDR3 extends over 13 amino acids. Per the germline V gene, CDR1 is DFQATT and CDR2 is SNEGSKA (reference sequence). This CDR3 is CSARDISSHEQYF. CDR3 nucleotides: TGCAGTGCTAGAGATATCAGTTCACACGAGCAGTACTTC.

Comment on this clonotype: One end of the junction fails to match germline, which may point to a read error. This chain joins TRBV7-9 and TRBJ1-2; weak D call: TRBD1 (6 bases). Per the germline V gene, CDR1 is SEHNR and CDR2 is FQNEAQ (reference sequence). The CDR3 runs to 14 residues. DNA for the CDR3: TGTGCCGGCAGCCCATATACAGGGAACTATGGCTACACCTTC. Residues: CAGSPYTGNYGYTF.

The rearrangement links TRBV20-1 to TRBJ2-5, with D uncertain. CDR1 is DFQATT, CDR2 SNEGSKA, per germline (reference sequence). V was shortened by 3 bases and J by 4 bases, with 15 bases between the two germline ends. This CDR3 has 14 residues. This CDR3 reads CSASIATSSETQYF. The CDR3, as DNA: TGCAGTGCTAGTATTGCAACTTCCTCAGAGACCCAGTACTTC.

In its sample, this clonotype was seen once. A junction end diverges from the germline sequence, so it may reflect a read error. The genes are TRBV6-6 and TRBJ2-5; 8 nucleotides align to TRBD2. CDR1 is MNHNY, CDR2 SVGAGI, per germline (reference sequence). The CDR3 totals 16 residues. The CDR3 sequence is CTSSQASGPYQETQYF. DNA of the CDR3: TGTACCAGCAGTCAAGCTAGCGGGCCGTACCAAGAGACCCAGTACTTC.

The rearrangement uses TRBV5-1 and TRBJ1-1; D uncertain. Looked up from germline, CDR1 is SGHRS and CDR2 is YFSETQ. This CDR3 has 13 residues. Trimming pared 2 bases from V and 3 bases from J, leaving 8 bases between. CDR3 sequence reads: CASSLPADTEAFF. The DNA of the CDR3 is TGCGCCAGCAGCTTACCTGCAGACACTGAAGCTTTCTTT.

This clonotype was seen a handful of times. CDR3 sequence (DNA): TGTGCCAGCACCTTGTCGGGAACCGTAGATACGCAGTATTTT. Amino acids: CASTLSGTVDTQYF. V usage is TRBV6-6 and J usage is TRBJ2-3; perhaps TRBD2 as D (5 bases). Trimming took off 7 bases at V and 5 bases at J, with 16 bases between the two ends. Germline loops: CDR1 MNHNY, CDR2 SVGAGI (reference sequence). This CDR3 spans 14 amino acids.

The chain has TRBV27 and TRBJ2-3; TRBD2 matches at 9 bases. There are 15 residues in the CDR3. CDR1 and CDR2 from the germline V gene are MNHEY and SMNVEV (reference sequence). V dropped 1 base and J dropped 6; count of bases not matched to a gene: 5. The CDR3 nucleotides read TGTGCCAGCAGTTTATTGGGGACTAGCTCCGATACGCAGTATTTT. It yields the protein CASSLLGTSSDTQYF.

In its sample, this clonotype was seen a few times. The V call is TRBV11-2, the J call TRBJ2-3; 8 bases are a match to TRBD2. The CDR3 contains 15 residues. The germline CDR1 and CDR2 sequences are SGHAT and FQNNGV. V lost 6 bases to trimming and J lost 0 bases; unmatched junction nucleotides: 5. CDR3 loop: CASRHWTSSTDTQYF. The CDR3 nucleotides are TGTGCCAGCAGGCATTGGACTAGCAGCACAGATACGCAGTATTTT.

This clonotype came up a few times. The chain links TRBV5-1 to TRBJ1-2; 7 positions match TRBD1. Germline V gene data show CDR1 as SGHRS and CDR2 as YFSETQ. The V gene end was trimmed by 3 bases and the J gene end by 4 bases; junction bases not matched to a gene: 6. The CDR3 covers 14 residues. CDR3 coding DNA: TGCGCCAGCAGCTGGGGTACAGGGGTCTATGGCTACACCTTC. Amino acids: CASSWGTGVYGYTF.

Notes on this clonotype: The missing conserved phenylalanine or tryptophan at the end of this CDR3 makes a read error likely. The V gene is TRBV9, the J gene TRBJ1-5; maybe TRBD1 (6 bases). V lost 3 bases and J 9 bases, leaving 13 bases between the germline ends. This CDR3 region has 13 residues. The germline V gene has CDR1 SGDLS and CDR2 YYNGEE. The CDR3 bases are TGTGCCAGCAGCGCTAGGGAACAGGGGCCCCAGCATTCT. This encodes CASSAREQGPQHS.

The V and J genes are TRBV4-3 and TRBJ1-2; no clear D. In germline, CDR1 is LGHNA, CDR2 YSLEER. V gave up 3 bases and J gave up 4 bases, with 12 bases separating them. This CDR3 region has 14 residues. The CDR3 protein is CASSHLGRGYGYTF. DNA of the CDR3: TGCGCCAGCAGCCACCTCGGACGGGGCTATGGCTACACCTTC.

In this sample, this clonotype turned up many times. V and J are TRBV7-3 and TRBJ1-3; D is undetermined. The CDR3 extends over 13 amino acids. Trimming removed 0 bases at V and 8 bases at J, with 8 bases between. CDR1 SGHTA and CDR2 FQGTGA come from the germline V gene. CDR3 region: CASSLTREDTIYF. For the CDR3, the DNA is TGTGCCAGCAGCTTAACCCGAGAGGACACCATATATTTT. The complete variable domain, with remaining parts taken from reference TRBV7-3 and TRBJ1-3, reads GAGVSQTPSNKVTEKGKYVELRCDPISGHTALYWYRQSLGQGPEFLIYFQGTGAADDSGLPNDRFFAVRPEGSVSTLKIQRTERGDSAVYLCASSLTREDTIYFGEGSWLTVV.

This clonotype was detected ten times or more. A read error may account for a junction end that differs from germline. The rearrangement uses TRBV5-1 and TRBJ1-2; D perhaps matches TRBD1 (6 bases). Germline assignment: CDR1 SGHRS and CDR2 YFSETQ. The CDR3 covers 13 residues. The CDR3 nucleotides are TGTGCCAGCAGTCCGGACAGAAACTATGGCTACACCTTC. Amino acids: CASSPDRNYGYTF.

This clonotype was observed a handful of times. The germline gene is not matched at one end of the junction; a read error may be the cause. The J gene is TRBJ1-2, the V gene TRBV2; unclear D gene. Looked up from germline, CDR1 is SNHLY and CDR2 is FYNNEI. The CDR3 extends over 14 amino acids. For the CDR3, the DNA is TGTGCCGGCAGTGAAGCAGTGAGGTTACGGGGCTACACCTTC. As protein: CAGSEAVRLRGYTF. The whole variable domain, filled in from reference TRBV2 and TRBJ1-2, reads EPEVTQTPSHQVTQMGQEVILRCVPISNHLYFYWYRQILGQKVEFLVSFYNNEISEKSEIFDDQFSVERPDGSNFTLKIRSTKLEDSAMYFCAGSEAVRLRGYTFGSGTRLTVV.